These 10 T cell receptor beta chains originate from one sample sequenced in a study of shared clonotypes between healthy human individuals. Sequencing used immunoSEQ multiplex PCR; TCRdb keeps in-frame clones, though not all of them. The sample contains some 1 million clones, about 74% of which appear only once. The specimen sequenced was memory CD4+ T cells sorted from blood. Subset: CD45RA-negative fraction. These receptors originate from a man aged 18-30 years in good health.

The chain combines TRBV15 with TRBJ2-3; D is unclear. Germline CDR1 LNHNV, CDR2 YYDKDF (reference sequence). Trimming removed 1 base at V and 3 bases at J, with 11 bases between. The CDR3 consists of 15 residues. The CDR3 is CATSRGPLETDTQYF. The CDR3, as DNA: TGTGCCACCAGCAGAGGGCCGCTAGAAACAGATACGCAGTATTTT. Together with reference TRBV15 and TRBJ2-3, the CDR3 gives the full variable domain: DAMVIQNPRYQVTQFGKPVTLSCSQTLNHNVMYWYQQKSSQAPKLLFHYYDKDFNNEADTPDNFQSRRPNTSFCFLDIRSPGLGDTAMYLCATSRGPLETDTQYFGPGTRLTVL.

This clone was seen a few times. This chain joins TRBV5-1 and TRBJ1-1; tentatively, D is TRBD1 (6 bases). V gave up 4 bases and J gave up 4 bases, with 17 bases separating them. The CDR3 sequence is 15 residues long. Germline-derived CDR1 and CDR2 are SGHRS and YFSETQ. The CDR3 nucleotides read TGCGCCAGCAGCGAACTACCAGGGGAAGGCACTGAAGCTTTCTTT. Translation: CASSELPGEGTEAFF.

CDR3 nucleotides: TGTGCCAGTAGTCCAGTCCTTGGAAACACCATATATTTT. Protein product: CASSPVLGNTIYF. The chain is built from TRBV19 and TRBJ1-3; D call uncertain. The germline gives CDR1 LNHDA, CDR2 SQIVND (reference sequence). Trimming left V 5 bases short and J 3 bases short, with 8 bases between. CDR3 length: 13 residues. Full variable domain (remainder filled in from reference TRBV19 and TRBJ1-3): DGGITQSPKYLFRKEGQNVTLSCEQNLNHDAMYWYRQDPGQGLRLIYYSQIVNDFQKGDIAEGYSVSREKKESFPLTVTSAQKNPTAFYLCASSPVLGNTIYFGEGSWLTVV.

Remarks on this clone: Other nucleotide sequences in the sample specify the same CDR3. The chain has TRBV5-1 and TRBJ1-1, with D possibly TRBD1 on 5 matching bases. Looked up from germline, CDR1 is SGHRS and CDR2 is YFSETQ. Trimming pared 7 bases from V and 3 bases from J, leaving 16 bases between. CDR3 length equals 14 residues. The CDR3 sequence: CASSWAGRDTEAFF. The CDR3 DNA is TGCGCCAGCTCCTGGGCAGGGAGGGACACTGAAGCTTTCTTT.

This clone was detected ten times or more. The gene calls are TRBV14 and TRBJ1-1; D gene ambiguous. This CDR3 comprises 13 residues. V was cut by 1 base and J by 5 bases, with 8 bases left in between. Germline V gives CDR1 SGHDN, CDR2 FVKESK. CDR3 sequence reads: CASSQGTGTEAFF. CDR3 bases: TGTGCCAGCAGCCAAGGGACGGGAACTGAAGCTTTCTTT.

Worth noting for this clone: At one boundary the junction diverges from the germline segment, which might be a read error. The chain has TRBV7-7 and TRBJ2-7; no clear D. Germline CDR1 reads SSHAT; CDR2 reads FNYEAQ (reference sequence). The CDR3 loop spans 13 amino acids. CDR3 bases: TGTGCTAGCAGCTTTGTGGAATCCTACGAGCAGTACTTC. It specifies CASSFVESYEQYF.

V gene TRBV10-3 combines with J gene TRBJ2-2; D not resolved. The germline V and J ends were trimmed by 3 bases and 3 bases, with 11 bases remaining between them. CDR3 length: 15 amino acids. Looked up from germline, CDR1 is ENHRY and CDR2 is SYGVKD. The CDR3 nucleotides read TGTGCCATCAGTGAAAGGACCCAGGACACCGGGGAGCTGTTTTTT. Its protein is CAISERTQDTGELFF.

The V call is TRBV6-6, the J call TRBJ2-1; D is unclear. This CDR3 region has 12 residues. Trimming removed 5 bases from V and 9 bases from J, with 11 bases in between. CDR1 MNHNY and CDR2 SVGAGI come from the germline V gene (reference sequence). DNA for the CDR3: TGTGCCAGCAGTAACCACCTTCCTGAGCAGTTCTTC. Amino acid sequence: CASSNHLPEQFF.

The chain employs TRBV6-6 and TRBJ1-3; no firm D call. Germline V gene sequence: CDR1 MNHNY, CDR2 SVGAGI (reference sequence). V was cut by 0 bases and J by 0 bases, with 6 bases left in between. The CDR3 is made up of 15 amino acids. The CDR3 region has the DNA TGTGCCAGCAGTTACTCGGCAGACTCTGGAAACACCATATATTTT. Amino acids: CASSYSADSGNTIYF.

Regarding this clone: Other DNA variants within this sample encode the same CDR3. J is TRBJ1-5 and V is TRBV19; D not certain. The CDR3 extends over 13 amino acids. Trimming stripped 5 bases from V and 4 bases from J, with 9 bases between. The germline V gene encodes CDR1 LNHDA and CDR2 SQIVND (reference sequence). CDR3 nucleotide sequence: TGTGCCAGTAGTCCCGGCGGTAATCAGCCCCAGCATTTT. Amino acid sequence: CASSPGGNQPQHF.